This T cell receptor (beta chain) appears in the sequencing data of a study of Ad26.COV2.S vaccination and SARS-CoV-2 variants (dated by TCRdb to the early 2020s). About the study as a whole: TCRbeta repertoire sequencing served as the tool for gauging how specific and how broad the SARS-CoV-2-reactive T cell receptors were following Ad26.COV2.S vaccination. The TCR-sequenced set comprised about 32 samples: 19 Ad26.COV2.S vaccine recipients, 5 placebo recipients and 8 SARS-CoV-2 convalescent individuals.

Overall study results and their limits: Substantial breadth of spike-specific CD8+ and CD4+ T cell responses was reported after vaccination. According to the authors, total T cell responses may have been underestimated by the TCR breadth and depth analyses. Vaccine and placebo recipients had comparable non-spike TCR breadth, which fits with the vaccine containing only spike. Higher spike-specific TCR breadth was observed in Ad26.COV2.S recipients than in placebo recipients (P = 0.0014).

To note about this clone: This receptor's antigen is unknown. No base qualities exist here, and no much larger clone lies one base off it.

The immunoSEQ Assay was the method used to sequence TCRbeta CDR3 regions. After extraction, genomic DNA underwent amplification by bias-controlled multiplex PCR, followed by high-throughput sequencing. The paper's processing steps were these. To quantify the absolute abundance of every unique TCRbeta CDR3 region, sequences were collapsed and filtered. T cell fraction was estimated by normalizing TCRbeta template counts to usable DNA, with usable DNA measured through amplification of reference genes found in all nucleated cells. Repertoire TCRs were annotated as SARS-CoV-2-specific by exact matching of V gene, CDR3 amino acid sequence and J gene to a known reactive TCR set. The reference SARS-CoV-2 TCR set was derived from MIRA and filtered for enrichment in COVID-19-positive ImmuneCODE repertoires, a step that removed public or cross-reactive TCRs. Based on the MIRA antigens, annotated TCRs were further analysed at the level of specific ORF or position within ORF. Breadth was defined as annotated unique rearrangements over total unique productive rearrangements; depth was the summed frequency of those rearrangements. Group comparisons of TCR breadth used two-sided Wilcoxon rank-sum tests. The source is immuneACCESS, and TCRdb retained only in-frame sequences with V and J called. Part of the clones is not carried over; for the studies checked, unresolved V genes explain less than half of this, and the remainder is unexplained. V, J and clone size are taken as reported in that table, and D and trimming were inferred from the DNA itself. This sample comprises tens of thousands of clones, approximately 80% of them detected only once. The top ten clonotypes cover roughly half of the sample.

Per the publication, the time point label means: individuals recovered from natural SARS-CoV-2 infection. This TCR derives from a human donor who had recovered from COVID-19. This specimen was peripheral blood, taken after recovery from COVID-19.

The sequenced DNA is TGTGCCAGCTTAGCGGACAACACTGAAGCTTTCTTT. It is translated as CASLADNTEAFF. The rearrangement combines TRBV2 with TRBJ1-1; the D gene is unclear. V and J lose 8 bases and 2 bases, and a span of 9 bases separates them. From the cysteine through the phenylalanine, the CDR3 covers 12 amino acids. The retained sequence is limited to the CDR3, 36 bases, with the frame set at the first base. Based on the germline V gene, the CDR1 and CDR2 sequences are SNHLY and FYNNEI.